The present T cell receptor (beta chain) was sequenced within a study of identical twins. CDR3 size: 14 residues. Trimming removed 2 bases from V and 3 bases from J, with 11 bases in between. CDR1 SEHNR and CDR2 FQNEAQ come from the germline V gene (reference sequence). TCRdb reprocessed the 5' RACE reads with MiXCR, giving one entry per CDR3 protein. The top ten clones hold around 0.98% of a sample with 690,000 or so distinct CDR3 sequences, 8.5% to 9% of them seen once. Study-wide results and caveats: Within twin pairs, the out-of-frame alpha sequences they shared showed excess low generation probability.

As for this clonotype: The antigen remains undetermined.

These data were also reused for a study on yellow fever vaccine responses in identical twins.

The chain has TRBV7-9 and TRBJ2-7; tentative D call: TRBD2 (6 bases). Sequencing was done on a sample of PBMCs. The source of this sequence is a young woman in good health. CDR3 DNA: TGTGCCAGCAGCTTACCGGGAGAAGGCTACGAGCAGTACTTC. This gives the protein CASSLPGEGYEQYF.